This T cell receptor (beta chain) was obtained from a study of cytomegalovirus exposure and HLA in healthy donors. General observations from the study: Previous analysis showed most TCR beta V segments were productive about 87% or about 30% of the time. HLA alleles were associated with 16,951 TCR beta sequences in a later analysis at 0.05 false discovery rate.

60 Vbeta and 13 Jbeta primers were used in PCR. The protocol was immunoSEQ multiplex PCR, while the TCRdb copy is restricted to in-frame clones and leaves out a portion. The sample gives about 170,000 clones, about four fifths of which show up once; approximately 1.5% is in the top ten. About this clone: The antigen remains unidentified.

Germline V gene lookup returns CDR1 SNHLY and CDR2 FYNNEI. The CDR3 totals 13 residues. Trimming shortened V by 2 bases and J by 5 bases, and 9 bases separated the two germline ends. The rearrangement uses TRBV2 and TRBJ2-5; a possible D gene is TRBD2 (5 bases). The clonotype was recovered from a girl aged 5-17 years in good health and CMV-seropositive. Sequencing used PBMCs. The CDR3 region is CASSETGKETQYF. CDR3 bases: TGTGCCAGCAGTGAAACGGGGAAGGAGACCCAGTACTTC.